A single TCR beta chain is shown here with its context. Its antigen is currently unknown. The sample comes from a study of CD4 T cells in relation to SARS-CoV-2 and coronaviruses. Study in general: TCR beta CDR3s were sequenced after approximately ten-day antigen culture of PBMCs.

Profiled with immunoSEQ multiplex PCR; TCRdb holds only in-frame clones, not every one. The sample contains 20,000 to 25,000 clones, over 70% of which appear only once. The unexposed donors gave CD4+ T cells in about 2011-2019, prior to COVID-19. The cells were cultured for about ten days before CD4+ T cells were isolated. The CDR3 is made up of 14 amino acids. V lost 6 bases and J lost 5, with 14 bases in between. Germline lookup yields CDR1 LGHNT and CDR2 FRNRAP. The receptor comes from a human donor in good health. The sequenced sample consisted of CD4+ T cells from PBMCs, cultured in vitro. The chain joins TRBV12-5 to TRBJ2-1, with D perhaps TRBD2 (5 bases). The CDR3 reads CASGRAPLDNEQFF. The CDR3 DNA sequence: TGTGCTAGTGGCCGGGCCCCACTAGACAATGAGCAGTTCTTC.